Detailed here is one T cell receptor beta chain. Which antigen it targets is not known. Library creation used the immunoSEQ multiplex PCR assay. For the multiplex PCR, a mixture combining 60 forward primers for TCR Vbeta segments and 13 reverse primers for TCR Jbeta segments was used. The CDR3 region of rearranged TCR beta genes was amplified from genomic DNA by a multiplex PCR assay. Amplified TCR beta libraries were sequenced as 87-base-pair reads on the Illumina HiSeq System. In the paper's pipeline: In a later analysis, approximately 74 million unique TCR beta chains were counted across the 666 repertoires, and around 10 million of these chains were shared by at least two donors. Raw reads were error-corrected and collapsed into unique sequences with a nearest-neighbor algorithm that merged closely related sequences to remove PCR and sequencing errors. V, D and J gene segments were assigned by aligning CDR3 sequences to IMGT reference sequences. For a sequence to be retained, at least a six-nucleotide match to both a V gene segment and a J gene segment was required. Rearrangements were classified as productive when the CDR3 lacked stop codons and remained in frame with V and J, and all other rearrangements were classified as non-productive. Following IMGT convention, CDR3 was defined as the stretch from the second conserved V-encoded cysteine up to the conserved J-encoded phenylalanine. The earlier analysis of fewer than 700 of the donors excluded sequences that lacked an unambiguous match to a single V gene segment. In an earlier analysis of 500 to 750 of the donors, V segments were called functional above 56.7% productive rearrangements and were called segregating when the between-donor standard deviation exceeded 5%. To diagnose cytomegalovirus status from the catalog of TCR beta chain sequences, a statistical classification framework was built. In a later analysis, V and J genes were assigned by comparing TCR nucleotide sequences against IMGT/GENE-DB human TR gene sequences. Using the TCRdist pipeline, a later analysis assigned CDR3 sequences along with most-parsimonious VDJ recombination scenarios. In a later analysis, each TCR beta chain was defined by its CDR3 amino acid sequence together with its V-gene family, and reads without a unique V-gene family were excluded. As a way to deal with suspected cross-contamination and a sequencing artifact, a later analysis dropped approximately 570 nucleotide sequences that were highly shared and had low generation probability. A later analysis calculated a clonal expansion index for each public chain from normalized within-repertoire ranks of inferred template counts. In a later analysis, generation probabilities were computed using a VDJ recombination model fitted to out-of-frame rearrangements, and the results were checked against IGoR. In a later analysis, hypergeometric tests were used to score TCR-TCR, TCR-HLA and TCR-CMV co-occurrence, with a repertoire-size bias correction applied to TCR pairs. A later analysis estimated false discovery rates by permuting HLA or CMV assignments 20 times. In a later analysis, co-occurring TCRs were grouped using DBSCAN, and TCRdist sequence similarity was added for clustering within HLA-allele-positive subsets. Co-occurrence clustering excluded repertoires with fewer than 30,000 or more than 120,000 public chains, plus five with anomalous nucleotide sharing. Entries here come from immuneACCESS through TCRdb and include only in-frame sequences with V and J called. Some clones fail to appear in such tables; in the studies checked, an unresolved V gene covers under half of the shortfall, and the cause of the remainder is unknown. V and J calls and clone size are copied from that table; D and trimming were computed from the DNA. The sample table gives over 70,000 clones. The top ten constitute about 5% of the sample.

In total, about 650 healthy bone marrow donors made up the cohort. All cohort members were sampled while nominally healthy, although unrecorded immune exposures were likely present. The donor tested CMV seropositive, placing the donor among the approximately 290 seropositive members of the cohort. A peripheral blood sample was provided by each donor, and peripheral blood mononuclear cells were used for TCR beta sequencing. Genomic DNA extraction from the blood cell samples was performed with the Qiagen DNeasy Blood Extraction Kit. Trimming at the junction amounts to 3 bases on V and 11 bases on J, and the germline ends lie 13 bases apart. Including the terminal cysteine and phenylalanine, the CDR3 comprises 12 residues. Only the CDR3 part of the read is kept: 36 bases, read in frame from the first base. From a lookup of the germline V gene (reference sequence), CDR1 and CDR2 are SEHNR and FQNEAQ.

The sample originates from a study of cytomegalovirus exposure and HLA in healthy donors (TCRdb year 2017). In terms of the full investigation: An earlier analysis of some 620 of the donors reported approximately 300 Gb of sequence data and 117 million unique TCR beta sequences obtained from some 200 million T cells. An early release covering some 640 HLA-typed donors comprised about 320 gigabases of sequencing data and 65 million to 100 million unique TCR sequences. Of the 300 to 450 genotyped donors, approximately 83% fell in the genetic ancestry cluster associated with self-reported Caucasian donors. The study aimed to test whether cataloging public T cell receptors could reveal signatures of past pathogen exposure. The study profiled the T cell repertoires of hundreds of subjects by immunosequencing and related them to cytomegalovirus serostatus. Along with the roughly 700-subject first cohort, a separate validation cohort of around 110 different subjects was used. The study combined high-throughput TCR immunosequencing, statistical association of individual TCRs with disease status, and machine learning to predict cytomegalovirus infection status. In a later analysis, previously published TCR beta repertoires from 666 donors were re-analyzed and high-resolution HLA genotyping was added so that TCR occurrence patterns could be studied. In the later analysis, no new phenotypic data were used to find candidate immune exposures; instead, reliance was placed on TCR beta sequences and their occurrence across donors. An earlier analysis of around 540 of the donors applied high-throughput TCR beta sequencing to assess whether each TCR beta V gene segment acted as functional or pseudogenic. Alongside the repertoire data, information on donor age, sex, ethnicity and CMV serostatus was compiled. A later genetic analysis used genome-wide SNP genotypes for about 65% of the 666 donors, treating that subset as a discovery cohort. Every discovery cohort repertoire had been produced on one sequencing platform. HLA typing included class I and class II loci at four-digit resolution. Typing coverage varied by locus: 629-630 donors for A, B, C, DRB1 and DQB1; some 520 for DQA1; approximately 570 for DPA1; approximately 470 for DPB1. About five DR-DQ haplotypes were handled as single units for association and clustering because linkage in the cohort was strong. Across 398 genotyped donors of the cohort, an average of about 250,000 unique TCR beta nucleotide sequences per donor were sequenced, and approximately 17% of those sequences were non-productive. Paper-wide results and their limitations: Broadly in line with IMGT annotations, most TCR beta V segments showed up in productive rearrangements about 90% or about 30% of the time in an earlier analysis of roughly 590 of the donors. According to a later genetic analysis, donors in an Asian-associated ancestry cluster had fewer N-insertions in productive TCRs than the roughly 670-donor mean. At a false discovery rate of 0.05, a later analysis linked some 17,000 TCR beta sequences to specific HLA alleles. A later analysis reported that several top co-occurrence clusters appeared linked to parvovirus B19, influenza, CMV and Epstein-Barr virus. Sequencing depth was assumed to be roughly uniform across donors in the presence/absence analyses, though that assumption may not hold. The earlier analysis of 587 of the donors excluded roughly 16 rarely observed V segments, including chromosome 9 orphons, because counts were too low. The cohort was sequenced for TCR beta chains only, and without alpha or paired-chain data the features that could be detected were limited. The authors suggested that the approach could potentially be extended to other disease states and immunological phenotypes. The study gave a list of over 150 TCR beta chains associated with cytomegalovirus. Linkage disequilibrium might explain the correlated functional status among segregating V segments, but an unknown experimental factor could not be excluded. While some public TCRs were present in many individuals, most TCR sequences turned up only very rarely across donors. A few of the identified cytomegalovirus-associated TCR beta chains were confirmed in vitro to be specific for cytomegalovirus antigens. Some IMGT-functional V segments, including TRBV6-2 and TRBV6-3, could not be told apart with the 87-base-pair reads, so those segments were excluded. When HLA alleles, especially DR and DQ, strongly co-occurred, TCR associations were difficult to assign to individual alleles. An association between a missense DCLRE1C variant and V-gene and J-gene trimming of TCR beta chains was found in a later genetic analysis and replicated in an independent cohort. Cytomegalovirus status was reported to be diagnosed by the classifier with high specificity and sensitivity in both the original and validation cohorts. A later analysis found that TCR association rates varied across HLA loci, with DRB1 alleles showing the most associated TCRs and HLA-C alleles the fewest. A further reported finding was that TCR beta sequences accurately predicted the HLA-A and HLA-B alleles for most subjects in the first cohort. Most CMV-associated TCR beta chains appeared to be HLA-restricted in a later analysis, and the HLA associations seemed to be driven largely by CMV exposure. HLA typing was unavailable for some donors at each locus, so association tests used only the typed subset. Immune exposure information for the cohort was limited to CMV serostatus. In a later analysis, HLA-associated TCR beta chains showed more clonal expansion and lower generation probabilities than non-associated chains that were equally common. A group of highly shared sequence variants was considered likely to be a technical artifact of the sequencing pipeline.

The sequenced sample consisted of PBMCs. The clonotype originates from a woman between 35 and 50 years old in good health and CMV-seropositive. Recombination linked TRBV7-9 to TRBJ1-1, with a tentative D gene TRBD1 over 6 matching bases. CDR3 sequence: CASSFLGAGAFF. The sequenced DNA is TGTGCCAGCAGCTTTTTGGGGGCTGGGGCTTTCTTT. This CDR3, with the reference TRBV7-9 and TRBJ1-1 proteins standing in past its ends, gives the full variable domain DTGVSQNPRHKITKRGQNVTFRCDPISEHNRLYWYRQTLGQGPEFLTYFQNEAQLEKSRLLSDRFSAERPKGSFSTLEIQRTEQGDSAMYLCASSFLGAGAFFGQGTRLTVV.